This TCR beta chain was sequenced in a study of early T cells in non-severe SARS-CoV-2 infection. Background on the study: Unpaired chains resulted from sequencing bulk RNA of unsorted whole blood. Overall study results and limits: Anti-spike CD8 responses were favored by VDJdb matching, which missed private and CD4 specificities.

Individual cDNA molecules carried attached unique molecular identifiers. Using its own MiXCR run on the 5' RACE reads, TCRdb lists one record per CDR3 protein. The sample has around 64,000 distinct CDR3 sequences, around 12% seen once. This CDR3 has 13 amino acids. The V gene lost 7 bases and the J gene lost 10 bases, with 19 bases spanning the gap. The germline V gene has CDR1 MNHEY and CDR2 SVGEGT. This clonotype was observed a few times. The antigen is not known. Here the sequenced sample was whole blood, taken at baseline. The source is an adult who was a healthcare worker with PCR-confirmed SARS-CoV-2 infection or an uninfected control (not recorded which). The rearrangement uses TRBV6-2 or TRBV6-3 and TRBJ1-1; D gene unclear. The DNA of the CDR3 is TGTGCCAGCAAAAACGGACTCTCCTCGGGAGCTTTCTTT. This encodes CASKNGLSSGAFF.